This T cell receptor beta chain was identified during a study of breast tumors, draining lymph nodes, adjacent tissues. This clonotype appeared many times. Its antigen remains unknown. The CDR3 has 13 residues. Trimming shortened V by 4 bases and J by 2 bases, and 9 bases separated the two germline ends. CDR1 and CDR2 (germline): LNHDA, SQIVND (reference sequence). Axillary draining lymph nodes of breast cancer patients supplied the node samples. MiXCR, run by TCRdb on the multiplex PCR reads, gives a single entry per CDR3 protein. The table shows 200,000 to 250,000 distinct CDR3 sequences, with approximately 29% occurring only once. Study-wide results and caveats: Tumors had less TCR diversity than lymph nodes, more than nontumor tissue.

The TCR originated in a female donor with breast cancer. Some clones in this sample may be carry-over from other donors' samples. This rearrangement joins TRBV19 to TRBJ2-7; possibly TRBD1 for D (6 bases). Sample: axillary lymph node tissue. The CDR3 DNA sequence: TGTGCCAGTAGTAAGGGGACAACCTACGAGCAGTACTTC. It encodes CASSKGTTYEQYF.